The entry below describes one T cell receptor (beta chain). Its antigen remains unidentified. This entry is derived from a study of cytomegalovirus exposure and HLA in healthy donors. The wider study: Of 300 to 450 genotyped donors, approximately 80% clustered with self-reported Caucasian donors.

The PCR used 60 Vbeta and 13 Jbeta primers. TCRdb's copy holds only in-frame clones and misses some; the assay was immunoSEQ multiplex PCR. In the table there are 100,000 to 150,000 clones, 60% to 80% of which are singletons. Study-wide findings and caveats: It was reportedly the case that the classifier diagnosed cytomegalovirus status with high specificity and sensitivity. Later analysis identified several of the most significant clusters that appeared linked to common viral pathogens.

J lost 7 bases, V lost 8 bases, and 5 bases had no gene match. Germline assignment: CDR1 ENHRY and CDR2 SYGVKD. This CDR3 has 12 amino acids. Donors likely had unrecorded immune exposures despite being nominally healthy when sampled. This TCR derives from a woman aged 50 to 65 in good health and CMV-seronegative. V usage is TRBV10-3 and J usage is TRBJ2-1; 7 bases are shared with TRBD1. Input material: PBMCs. CDR3 sequence: CAIAPGQNEQFF. The CDR3 bases are TGTGCCATCGCCCCGGGACAGAATGAGCAGTTCTTC.